The next 25 T cell receptor beta chains were all read from a single sample in a study of identical twins. In TCRdb, the 5' RACE reads were re-called with MiXCR into one record per CDR3 protein. The data hold roughly 240,000 distinct CDR3 sequences, with approximately 7.3% observed a single time. The data were also submitted as part of a second study, on yellow fever vaccine responses in identical twins.

The sequencing input was CD8+ T cells sorted from blood. Receptor source: a woman aged 18-30 years in good health.

The CDR3 DNA reads as TGTGCCAGCAGTTCCGACGGGCTAGCGGGGGGCAGTTTGGGTTACGAGCAGTACGTC. It specifies CASSSDGLAGGSLGYEQYV. This chain connects TRBV28 to TRBJ2-7, with TRBD2 identical over 11 bases. The J segment lost 4 bases and the V segment lost 4 bases, leaving 18 bases of the junction unmatched. The CDR3 consists of 19 residues. Looked up from germline, CDR1 is MDHEN and CDR2 is SYDVKM.

This clonotype was detected only a few times. V and J are TRBV6-1 and TRBJ2-2; 16 nucleotides match TRBD2. The germline gives CDR1 MNHNS, CDR2 SASEGT. CDR3 length equals 19 residues. With V trimmed by 6 bases and J by 4 bases, 11 bases remained unmatched. This CDR3 reads CASRQTGTSGRVITGELFF. The CDR3 DNA follows: TGTGCCAGCAGGCAAACCGGGACTAGCGGGAGGGTGATCACCGGGGAGCTGTTTTTT.

CDR3 DNA sequence: TGTGCCAGCAGCCATGCGATGGGCGAGGAGCAGTTCTTC. It encodes CASSHAMGEEQFF. The genes are TRBV7-9 and TRBJ2-1; D is unresolved. Trimming cost V 5 bases and J 10 bases, with 15 bases left between them. CDR1 is SEHNR and CDR2 is FQNEAQ in the germline V gene (reference sequence). The CDR3 length is 13 residues. The full variable domain, its missing parts supplied by reference TRBV7-9 and TRBJ2-1, is DTGVSQNPRHKITKRGQNVTFRCDPISEHNRLYWYRQTLGQGPEFLTYFQNEAQLEKSRLLSDRFSAERPKGSFSTLEIQRTEQGDSAMYLCASSHAMGEEQFFGPGTRLTVL.

This clonotype turned up a few times. The chain employs TRBV28 and TRBJ1-1; 7 bases line up with TRBD1. V trimming: 10 bases; J trimming: 7 bases; junction bases outside the gene matches: 12. The CDR3 runs to 13 residues. Germline CDR1 MDHEN, CDR2 SYDVKM. The CDR3 loop reads CATSTGLAIEAFF. CDR3 sequence (DNA): TGTGCCACCTCGACAGGGCTCGCTATTGAAGCTTTCTTT.

The J gene is TRBJ2-1, the V gene TRBV2, with a weak D call TRBD2 (6 bases). Germline V gene lookup returns CDR1 SNHLY and CDR2 FYNNEI. V lost 8 bases and J 5 bases, leaving 13 bases between the germline ends. The CDR3 consists of 13 residues. CDR3 DNA: TGTGCCAGCCGTGGGGGGACTCACAATGAGCAGTTCTTC. Translation gives CASRGGTHNEQFF.

The sample holds a few counts of this clonotype. CDR3 sequence (DNA): TGTGCCAGCAGTTTAATGGTAGTGGGCCGACCTAACTATGGCTACACCTTC. Translating it yields CASSLMVVGRPNYGYTF. V gene TRBV12-3 or TRBV12-4 combines with J gene TRBJ1-2; D remains unclear. The CDR3 is made up of 17 amino acids. The V and J ends lost 2 bases and 0 bases respectively, with 16 bases between them.

The V gene is TRBV12-3 or TRBV12-4, the J gene TRBJ1-1; D is ambiguous. The V end lost 4 bases, the J end lost 3 bases, and 9 bases lay between the germline ends. The CDR3 loop spans 13 amino acids. CDR3 amino acids: CASSWELYTEAFF. CDR3 DNA: TGTGCCAGCAGTTGGGAACTCTACACTGAAGCTTTCTTT.

The V and J genes are TRBV5-6 and TRBJ2-3, with 9 bases lining up with TRBD2. CDR3 length: 19 residues. The V gene end was trimmed by 4 bases and the J gene end by 0 bases; junction bases not matched to a gene: 15. In germline, CDR1 is SGHDT, CDR2 YYEEEE. CDR3 nucleotide sequence: TGTGCCAGCAGCCCCGCTAGCGGGACCCGCCTTCCTAGCACAGATACGCAGTATTTT. Its protein product is CASSPASGTRLPSTDTQYF.

Ten or more counts support this clonotype. The rearrangement joins TRBV16 to TRBJ2-4; D may correspond to TRBD1 or TRBD2 (5 bases each). The V and J ends lost 4 bases and 11 bases respectively, with 9 bases between them. Germline V CDR1 and CDR2: KGHSY, FQNENV. This CDR3 is 11 amino acids long. The CDR3 is CASSPGGFQYF. In nucleotides, the CDR3 is TGTGCCAGCAGCCCTGGGGGATTTCAGTACTTC.

The chain joins TRBV11-2 to TRBJ2-5; 9 bases are a match to TRBD2. This CDR3 is built from 17 residues. Germline values: CDR1 SGHAT, CDR2 FQNNGV. The V and J ends lost 1 base and 0 bases, in that order; junction bases with no gene match: 6. The CDR3 is CASSLGAQRGDQETQYF. The CDR3 bases are TGTGCCAGCAGCTTAGGGGCCCAGCGGGGGGACCAAGAGACCCAGTACTTC.

This clonotype was counted ten times or more. The V call is TRBV29-1, the J call TRBJ2-7; D tentatively reads TRBD1 or TRBD2 (5 bases each). The CDR3 is made up of 14 amino acids. V gave up 2 bases and J gave up 0 bases, with 11 bases separating them. Germline CDR1 reads SQVTM; CDR2 reads ANQGSEA. The CDR3, as DNA: TGCAGCGTTGAAAAGGCAGGGAGCTCCTACGAGCAGTACTTC. Translating gives CSVEKAGSSYEQYF.

This chain joins TRBV27 and TRBJ2-7; D gene unclear. CDR1 MNHEY and CDR2 SMNVEV come from the germline V gene (reference sequence). The CDR3 spans 14 residues. Trimming cost V 5 bases and J 6 bases, with 17 bases left between them. CDR3: CASSLSKGPSEQYF. CDR3 DNA: TGTGCCAGCAGTCTCTCCAAAGGCCCTTCCGAGCAGTACTTC.

This clonotype was counted only a few times. This chain joins TRBV3-1 and TRBJ2-7; 10 bases line up with TRBD2. The CDR3 is 16 amino acids. The germline gives CDR1 LGHDT, CDR2 YNNKEL (reference sequence). V trimming: 4 bases; J trimming: 2 bases; junction bases outside the gene matches: 8. For the CDR3, the DNA is TGTGCCAGCAGCCCCGCGGGACTAGCGCATACCTACGAGCAGTACTTC. It yields the protein CASSPAGLAHTYEQYF.

A word on this clonotype: A read error may produce the germline difference seen at one junction end. CDR3 protein: CASSDSTGVGQPQHF. The CDR3 region has the DNA TGTGCCAGCAGTGACTCCACAGGGGTTGGGCAGCCCCAGCATTTT. The chain uses TRBV6-5 and TRBJ1-5, with 7 bases matching TRBD1. The CDR3 loop spans 15 amino acids. The germline gives CDR1 MNHEY, CDR2 SVGAGI.

To note about this clonotype: A junction boundary mismatches the germline segment, possibly from a read error. The chain combines TRBV20-1 with TRBJ2-3, with D hard to call. Germline CDR1 and CDR2: DFQATT and SNEGSKA (reference sequence). This CDR3 comprises 16 residues. CDR3 DNA: TGCTGTGCTAGAGATCCGGCAGGTCCTAGCACAGATACGCAGTATTTT. Its protein product is CCARDPAGPSTDTQYF.

This clonotype was seen a few times. The chain is built from TRBV19 and TRBJ1-2; D might be TRBD1 (5 bases). This CDR3 is built from 15 residues. CDR1 and CDR2 from the germline V gene are LNHDA and SQIVND (reference sequence). Deletions cut 6 bases from V and 5 bases from J, with 19 bases between. For the CDR3, the DNA is TGTGCCAGTAGCCCTGAGGGACGAAACGTTTATGGCTACACCTTC. Translation gives CASSPEGRNVYGYTF.

This clonotype was counted between two and nine times. The chain combines TRBV7-9 with TRBJ1-2; 11 bases are a match to TRBD1. Trimming took 5 bases from V and 1 from J; bases not matched to a gene: 3. The CDR3 loop spans 15 amino acids. The germline V gene encodes CDR1 SEHNR and CDR2 FQNEAQ (reference sequence). For the CDR3, the DNA is TGTGCCAGCAGCCCTGGGACAGGGGGTAACTATGGCTACACCTTC. Its translation: CASSPGTGGNYGYTF.

This clonotype came up a few times. This CDR3 is CASSPELAVQETQYF. The CDR3 bases are TGCGCCAGCAGCCCTGAGCTAGCAGTACAAGAGACCCAGTACTTC. The chain combines TRBV5-1 with TRBJ2-5; D might be TRBD2 (5 bases). Trimming stripped 4 bases from V and 2 bases from J, with 15 bases between. CDR1 and CDR2 from the germline V gene are SGHRS and YFSETQ. This CDR3 is built from 15 residues. The whole variable domain, remainder taken from reference TRBV5-1 and TRBJ2-5, is KAGVTQTPRYLIKTRGQQVTLSCSPISGHRSVSWYQQTPGQGLQFLFEYFSETQRNKGNFPGRFSGRQFSNSRSEMNVSTLELGDSALYLCASSPELAVQETQYFGPGTRLLVL.

The chain recombines TRBV29-1 with TRBJ2-1; D call uncertain. In germline, CDR1 is SQVTM, CDR2 ANQGSEA. Trimming removed 1 base at V and 2 bases at J, with 15 bases between. The CDR3 length is 16 residues. The CDR3 loop reads CSVEGHPARTYNEQFF. The DNA of the CDR3 is TGCAGCGTTGAAGGGCATCCAGCGAGAACCTACAATGAGCAGTTCTTC.

This clonotype has more than one count but fewer than ten. Written as DNA, the CDR3 is TGTGCCATCAGTGAGAACAGGGCCGACGAGCAGTACGTC. The encoded protein is CAISENRADEQYV. V is TRBV10-3 and J is TRBJ2-7, with D perhaps matching TRBD1 (6 bases). CDR3 size: 13 residues. V dropped 2 bases and J dropped 5 bases, with 10 bases sitting between them. In germline, CDR1 is ENHRY, CDR2 SYGVKD.

This clonotype was found a few times. This chain uses TRBV7-8 with TRBJ1-2; 9 bases fit TRBD1. This CDR3 comprises 14 residues. V was clipped by 4 bases and J by 4 bases; unmatched bases: 4. Germline loops: CDR1 SGHVS, CDR2 FQNEAQ. The CDR3 sequence is CASSWDRASYGYTF. CDR3 sequence (DNA): TGTGCCAGCAGCTGGGACAGGGCGTCCTATGGCTACACCTTC.

Only a few counts were recorded for this clonotype. The chain recombines TRBV5-6 with TRBJ1-1; TRBD1 is a possible D gene (6 bases). The CDR3 is 15 amino acids. CDR1 SGHDT and CDR2 YYEEEE come from the germline V gene. The V end was cut by 3 bases, the J end by 4 bases, with 16 bases between. The CDR3 coding sequence is TGTGCCAGCAGCTCGGAAACAGGGAGGATCACTGAAGCTTTCTTT. It specifies CASSSETGRITEAFF.

Only a few counts were recorded for this clonotype. This sequence joins TRBV7-9 and TRBJ2-1; D remains unclear. This CDR3 contains 11 residues. V lost 7 bases and J lost 8, with 9 bases in between. Germline assignment: CDR1 SEHNR and CDR2 FQNEAQ (reference sequence). In DNA form, the CDR3 reads TGTGCCAGCAACCTCTTAGATGAGCAGTTCTTC. It is translated as CASNLLDEQFF.

This clonotype was recorded at least ten times. J is TRBJ2-3 and V is TRBV12-3 or TRBV12-4, with D perhaps TRBD1 (6 bases). This CDR3 contains 14 residues. The V end lost 10 bases, the J end lost 0 bases, and 14 bases lay between the germline ends. The CDR3 sequence: CATSVGASTDTQYF. The CDR3 DNA reads TGTGCCACCTCCGTGGGGGCTAGCACAGATACGCAGTATTTT.

This clonotype turned up a few times. The chain employs TRBV12-3 or TRBV12-4 and TRBJ2-5, with TRBD2 matching over 7 bases. V was pared by 5 bases and J by 5 bases, with 8 bases of the junction left unmatched. This CDR3 has 14 residues. The CDR3 spells CASSKGNGGETQYF. CDR3 nucleotides: TGTGCCAGCAGTAAAGGGAACGGGGGGGAGACCCAGTACTTC.